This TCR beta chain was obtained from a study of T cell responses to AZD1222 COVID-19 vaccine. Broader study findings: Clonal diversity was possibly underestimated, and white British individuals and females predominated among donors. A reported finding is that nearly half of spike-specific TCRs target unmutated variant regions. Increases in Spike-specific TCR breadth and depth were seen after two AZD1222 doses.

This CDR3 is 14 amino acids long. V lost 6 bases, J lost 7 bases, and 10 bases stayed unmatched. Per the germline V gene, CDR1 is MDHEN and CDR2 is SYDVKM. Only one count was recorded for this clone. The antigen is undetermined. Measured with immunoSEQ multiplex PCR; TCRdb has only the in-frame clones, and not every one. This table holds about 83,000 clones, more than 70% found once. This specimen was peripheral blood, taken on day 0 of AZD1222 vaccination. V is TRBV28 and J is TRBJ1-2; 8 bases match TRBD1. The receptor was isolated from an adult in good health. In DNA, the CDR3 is TGTGCCAGCAGAGGCCTGCAGGGGGCACGTGGCTACACCTTC. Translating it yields CASRGLQGARGYTF.